This T cell receptor (beta chain) was recorded in a study of OX40 agonist ivuxolimab in advanced cancers. Study-level background: The dose-escalation group included hepatocellular carcinoma, melanoma, renal cell carcinoma and head and neck cancer.

V was cut by 5 bases and J by 5 bases, with 15 bases left in between. From germline, CDR1 is SEHNR and CDR2 FQNEAQ (reference sequence). The CDR3 has 14 amino acids. This clone counts as medium-sized. The target antigen is unknown. Study-level findings and limits: Clonal expansion was seen in CD4+ and CD8+ blood T cells by week 6 at 0.1 to 3.0 mg/kg. No antigen was identified for the clonally expanded peripheral T cells.

Only in-frame clones appear in the TCRdb table, and some are missing; sequencing was by immunoSEQ multiplex PCR. This sample yields just over 80,000 clones, of which about 88% are seen a single time; approximately 0.67% belongs to the top ten. V is TRBV7-9 and J is TRBJ1-2; D ambiguous. This material consisted of CD4+ or CD8+ T cells sorted from blood, taken in a trial of the OX40 agonist ivuxolimab. The TCR sequence derives from an adult with an advanced solid tumor such as melanoma, head and neck, liver or kidney cancer. Here the CDR3 DNA reads TGTGCCAGCAGCATGAAAGGAGGACCTTATGGCTACACCTTC. This encodes CASSMKGGPYGYTF. The full variable domain, in which reference TRBV7-9 and TRBJ1-2 provide the parts outside the CDR3, is DTGVSQNPRHKITKRGQNVTFRCDPISEHNRLYWYRQTLGQGPEFLTYFQNEAQLEKSRLLSDRFSAERPKGSFSTLEIQRTEQGDSAMYLCASSMKGGPYGYTFGSGTRLTVV.